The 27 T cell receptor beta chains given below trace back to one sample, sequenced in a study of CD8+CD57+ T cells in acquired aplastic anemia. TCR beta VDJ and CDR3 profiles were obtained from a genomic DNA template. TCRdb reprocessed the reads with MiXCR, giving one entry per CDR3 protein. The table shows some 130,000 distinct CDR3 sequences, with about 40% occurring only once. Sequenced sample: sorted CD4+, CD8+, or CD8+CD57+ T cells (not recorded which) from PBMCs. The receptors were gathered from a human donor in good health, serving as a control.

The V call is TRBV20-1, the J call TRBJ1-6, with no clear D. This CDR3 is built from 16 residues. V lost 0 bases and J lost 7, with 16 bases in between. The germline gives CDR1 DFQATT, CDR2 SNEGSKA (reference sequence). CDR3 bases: TGCAGTGCTAGAGATATTGGGGAGTCGGTGAATTCACCCCTCCACTTT. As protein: CSARDIGESVNSPLHF.

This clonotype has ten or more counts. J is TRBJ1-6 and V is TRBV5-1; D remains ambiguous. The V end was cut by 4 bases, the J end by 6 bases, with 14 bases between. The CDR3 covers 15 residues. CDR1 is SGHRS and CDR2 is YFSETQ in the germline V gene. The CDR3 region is CASSNRPSGNSPLHF. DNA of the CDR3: TGCGCCAGCAGCAATCGGCCCTCTGGTAATTCACCCCTCCACTTT. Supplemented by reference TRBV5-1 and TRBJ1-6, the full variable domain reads KAGVTQTPRYLIKTRGQQVTLSCSPISGHRSVSWYQQTPGQGLQFLFEYFSETQRNKGNFPGRFSGRQFSNSRSEMNVSTLELGDSALYLCASSNRPSGNSPLHFGNGTRLTVT.

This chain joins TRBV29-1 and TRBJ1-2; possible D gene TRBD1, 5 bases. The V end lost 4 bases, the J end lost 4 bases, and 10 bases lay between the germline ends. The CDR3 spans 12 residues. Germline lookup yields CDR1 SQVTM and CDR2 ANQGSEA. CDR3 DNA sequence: TGCAGCGTTGTTGGGGGGAGCTATGGCTACACCTTC. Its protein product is CSVVGGSYGYTF.

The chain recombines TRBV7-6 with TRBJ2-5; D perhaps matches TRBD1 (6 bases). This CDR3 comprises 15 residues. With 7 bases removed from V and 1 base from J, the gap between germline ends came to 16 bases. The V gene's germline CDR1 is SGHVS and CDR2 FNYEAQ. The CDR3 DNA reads TGTGCCAGCACCAAAAGGGGGACGCCCCAAGAGACCCAGTACTTC. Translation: CASTKRGTPQETQYF.

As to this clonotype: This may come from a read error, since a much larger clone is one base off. The CDR3 sequence is CASSGFYGYNEQFF. The CDR3 DNA sequence: TGTGCCAGCAGTGGATTCTACGGGTACAATGAGCAGTTCTTC. This rearrangement joins TRBV6-4 to TRBJ2-1; no clear D gene. Germline V gene lookup returns CDR1 MRHNA and CDR2 SNTAGT. V was trimmed by 4 bases and J by 4 bases, leaving 11 bases between them. The CDR3 runs 14 residues.

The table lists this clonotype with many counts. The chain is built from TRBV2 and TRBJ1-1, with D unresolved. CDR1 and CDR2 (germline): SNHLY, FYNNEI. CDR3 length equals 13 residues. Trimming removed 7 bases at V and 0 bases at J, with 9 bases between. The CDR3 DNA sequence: TGTGCCAGCACCCGAGTCATGAACACTGAAGCTTTCTTT. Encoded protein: CASTRVMNTEAFF.

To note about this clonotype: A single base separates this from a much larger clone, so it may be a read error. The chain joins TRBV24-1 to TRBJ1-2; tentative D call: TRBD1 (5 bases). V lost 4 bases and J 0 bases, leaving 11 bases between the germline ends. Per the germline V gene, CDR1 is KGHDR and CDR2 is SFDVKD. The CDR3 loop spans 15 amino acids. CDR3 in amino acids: CATSERGSANYGYTF. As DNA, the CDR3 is TGTGCCACCAGTGAACGGGGCTCAGCTAACTATGGCTACACCTTC.

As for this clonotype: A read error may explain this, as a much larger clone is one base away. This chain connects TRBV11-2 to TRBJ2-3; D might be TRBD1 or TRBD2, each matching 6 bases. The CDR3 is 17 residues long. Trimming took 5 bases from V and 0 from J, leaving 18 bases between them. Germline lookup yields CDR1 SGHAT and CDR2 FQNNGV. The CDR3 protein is CASSPWGRGTSTDTQYF. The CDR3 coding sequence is TGTGCCAGCAGCCCATGGGGGCGGGGAACGAGCACAGATACGCAGTATTTT. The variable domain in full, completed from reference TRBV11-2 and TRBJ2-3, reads EAGVAQSPRYKIIEKRQSVAFWCNPISGHATLYWYQQILGQGPKLLIQFQNNGVVDDSQLPKDRFSAERLKGVDSTLKIQPAKLEDSAVYLCASSPWGRGTSTDTQYFGPGTRLTVL.

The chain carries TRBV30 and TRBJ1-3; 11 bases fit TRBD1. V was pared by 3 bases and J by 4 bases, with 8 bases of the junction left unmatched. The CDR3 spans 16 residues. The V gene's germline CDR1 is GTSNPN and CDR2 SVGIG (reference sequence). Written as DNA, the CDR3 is TGTGCCTGGAGCCTCCGGGACAGGGGGGCAGGAAACACCATATATTTT. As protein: CAWSLRDRGAGNTIYF. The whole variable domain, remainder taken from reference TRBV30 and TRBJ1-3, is SQTIHQWPATLVQPVGSPLSLECTVEGTSNPNLYWYRQAAGRGLQLLFYSVGIGQISSEVPQNLSASRPQDRQFILSSKKLLLSDSGFYLCAWSLRDRGAGNTIYFGEGSWLTVV.

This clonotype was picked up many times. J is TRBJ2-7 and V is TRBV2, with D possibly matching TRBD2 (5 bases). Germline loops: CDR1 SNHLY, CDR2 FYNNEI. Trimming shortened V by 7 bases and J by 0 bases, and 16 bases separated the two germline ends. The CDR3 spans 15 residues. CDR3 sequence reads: CASTQRKEVSYEQYF. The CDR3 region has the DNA TGTGCCAGCACCCAAAGAAAGGAGGTCTCCTACGAGCAGTACTTC. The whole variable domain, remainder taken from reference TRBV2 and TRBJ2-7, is EPEVTQTPSHQVTQMGQEVILRCVPISNHLYFYWYRQILGQKVEFLVSFYNNEISEKSEIFDDQFSVERPDGSNFTLKIRSTKLEDSAMYFCASTQRKEVSYEQYFGPGTRLTVT.

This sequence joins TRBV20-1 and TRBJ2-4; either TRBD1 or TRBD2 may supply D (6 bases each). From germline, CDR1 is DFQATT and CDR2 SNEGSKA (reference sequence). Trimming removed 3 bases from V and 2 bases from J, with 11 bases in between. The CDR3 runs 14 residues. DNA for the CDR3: TGCAGTGCTAGGGAGGGGGGACCCAAAAACATTCAGTACTTC. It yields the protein CSAREGGPKNIQYF.

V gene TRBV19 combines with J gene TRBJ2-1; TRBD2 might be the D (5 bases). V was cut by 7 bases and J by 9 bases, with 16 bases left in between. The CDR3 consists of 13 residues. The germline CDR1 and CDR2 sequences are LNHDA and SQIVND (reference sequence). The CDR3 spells CASTSDSRGEQFF. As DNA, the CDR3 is TGTGCCAGTACCTCGGACTCCAGAGGTGAGCAGTTCTTC.

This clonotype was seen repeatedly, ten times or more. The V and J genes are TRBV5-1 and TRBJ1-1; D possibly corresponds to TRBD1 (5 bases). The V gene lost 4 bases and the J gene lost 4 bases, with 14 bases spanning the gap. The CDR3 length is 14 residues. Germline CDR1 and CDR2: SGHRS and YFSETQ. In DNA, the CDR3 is TGCGCCAGCAGCCCCCGGGGGGAGAGCACTGAAGCTTTCTTT. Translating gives CASSPRGESTEAFF.

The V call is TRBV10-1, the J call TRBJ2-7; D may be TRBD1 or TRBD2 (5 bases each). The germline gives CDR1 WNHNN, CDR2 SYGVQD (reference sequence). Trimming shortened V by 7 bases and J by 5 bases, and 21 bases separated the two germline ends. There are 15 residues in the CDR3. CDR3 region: CASTQATGHRNEQYF. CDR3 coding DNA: TGCGCCAGCACCCAGGCGACGGGGCATCGTAACGAGCAGTACTTC.

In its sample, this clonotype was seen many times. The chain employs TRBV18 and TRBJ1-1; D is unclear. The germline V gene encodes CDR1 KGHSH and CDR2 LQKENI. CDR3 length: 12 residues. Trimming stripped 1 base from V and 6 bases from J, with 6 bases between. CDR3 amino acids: CASSPRGAEAFF. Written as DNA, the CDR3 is TGTGCCAGCTCACCACGCGGGGCTGAAGCTTTCTTT.

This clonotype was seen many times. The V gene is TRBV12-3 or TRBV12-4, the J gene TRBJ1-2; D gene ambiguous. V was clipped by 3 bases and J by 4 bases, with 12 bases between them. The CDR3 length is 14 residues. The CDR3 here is CASSFSTASYGYTF. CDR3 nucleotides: TGTGCCAGCAGTTTTTCAACAGCGAGCTATGGCTACACCTTC.

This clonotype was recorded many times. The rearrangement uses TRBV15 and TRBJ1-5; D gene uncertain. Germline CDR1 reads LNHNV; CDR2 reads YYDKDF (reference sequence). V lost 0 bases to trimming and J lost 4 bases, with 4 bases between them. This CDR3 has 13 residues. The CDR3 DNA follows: TGTGCCACCAGCAGAGATCTGAATCAGCCCCAGCATTTT. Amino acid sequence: CATSRDLNQPQHF.

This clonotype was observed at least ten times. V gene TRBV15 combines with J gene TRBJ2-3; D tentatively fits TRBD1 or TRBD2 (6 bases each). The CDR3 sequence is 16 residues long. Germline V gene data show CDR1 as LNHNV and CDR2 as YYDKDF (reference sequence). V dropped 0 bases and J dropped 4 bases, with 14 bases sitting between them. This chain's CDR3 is CATSRDPGGRADTQYF. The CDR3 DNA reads TGTGCCACCAGCAGAGATCCCGGGGGCAGAGCAGATACGCAGTATTTT.

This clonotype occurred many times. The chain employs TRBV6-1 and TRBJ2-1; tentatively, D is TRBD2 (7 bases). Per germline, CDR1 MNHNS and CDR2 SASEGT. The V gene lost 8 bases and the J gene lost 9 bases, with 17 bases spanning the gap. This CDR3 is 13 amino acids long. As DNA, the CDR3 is TGTGCCAGCCTGGCTGCCGGGGGGCGTGAGCAGTTCTTC. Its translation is CASLAAGGREQFF.

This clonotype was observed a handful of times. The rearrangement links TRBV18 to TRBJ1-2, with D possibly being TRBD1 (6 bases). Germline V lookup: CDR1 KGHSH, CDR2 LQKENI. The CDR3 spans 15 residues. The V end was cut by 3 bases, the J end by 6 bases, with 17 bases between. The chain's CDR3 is CASSPSQGLGNGYTF. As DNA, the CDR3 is TGTGCCAGCTCACCGTCACAGGGTCTTGGGAATGGCTACACCTTC.

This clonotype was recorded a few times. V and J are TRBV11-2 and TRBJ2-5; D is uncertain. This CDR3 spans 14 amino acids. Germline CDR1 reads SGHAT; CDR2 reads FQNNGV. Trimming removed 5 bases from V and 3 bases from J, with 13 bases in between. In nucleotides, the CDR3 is TGTGCCAGCAGCCCCGGGCCCTCTAAAGAGACCCAGTACTTC. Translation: CASSPGPSKETQYF. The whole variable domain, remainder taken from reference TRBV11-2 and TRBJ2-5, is EAGVAQSPRYKIIEKRQSVAFWCNPISGHATLYWYQQILGQGPKLLIQFQNNGVVDDSQLPKDRFSAERLKGVDSTLKIQPAKLEDSAVYLCASSPGPSKETQYFGPGTRLLVL.

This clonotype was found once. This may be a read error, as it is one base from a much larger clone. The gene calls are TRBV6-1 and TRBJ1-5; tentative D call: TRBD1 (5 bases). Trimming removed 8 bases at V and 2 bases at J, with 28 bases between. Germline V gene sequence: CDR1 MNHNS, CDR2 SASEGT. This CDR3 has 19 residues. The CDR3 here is CASGKGMSGLVLGNQPQHF. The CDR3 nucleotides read TGTGCCAGCGGTAAAGGGATGTCAGGGCTGGTTCTTGGCAATCAGCCCCAGCATTTT.

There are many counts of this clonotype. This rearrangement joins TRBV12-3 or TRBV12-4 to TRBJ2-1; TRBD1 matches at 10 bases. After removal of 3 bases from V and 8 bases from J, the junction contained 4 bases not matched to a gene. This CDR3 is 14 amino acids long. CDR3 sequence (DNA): TGTGCCAGCAGTTTCGGACAGGGGGTCGATGAGCAGTTCTTC. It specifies CASSFGQGVDEQFF.

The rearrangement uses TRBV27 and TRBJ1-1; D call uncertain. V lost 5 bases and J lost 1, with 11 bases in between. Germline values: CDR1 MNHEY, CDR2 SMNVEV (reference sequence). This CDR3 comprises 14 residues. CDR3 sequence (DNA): TGTGCCAGCAGTATTATGGGCGGGAACACTGAAGCTTTCTTT. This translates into CASSIMGGNTEAFF.

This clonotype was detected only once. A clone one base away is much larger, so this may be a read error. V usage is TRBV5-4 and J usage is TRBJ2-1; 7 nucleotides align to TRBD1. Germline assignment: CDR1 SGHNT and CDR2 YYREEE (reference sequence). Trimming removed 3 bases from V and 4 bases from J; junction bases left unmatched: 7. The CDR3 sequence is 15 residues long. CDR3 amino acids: CASSSVTGQYNEQFF. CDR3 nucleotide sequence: TGTGCCAGCAGCTCAGTGACAGGGCAGTACAATGAGCAGTTCTTC.

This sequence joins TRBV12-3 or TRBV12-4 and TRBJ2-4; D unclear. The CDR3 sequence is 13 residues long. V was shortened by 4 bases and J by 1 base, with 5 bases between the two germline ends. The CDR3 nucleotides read TGTGCCAGCAGTTCAATCGCCAAAAACATTCAGTACTTC. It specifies CASSSIAKNIQYF.

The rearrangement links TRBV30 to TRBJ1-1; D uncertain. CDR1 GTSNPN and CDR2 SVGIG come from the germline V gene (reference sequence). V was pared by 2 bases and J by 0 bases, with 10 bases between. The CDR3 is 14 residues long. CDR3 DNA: TGTGCCTGGAGTTTCCACCCCATGAACACTGAAGCTTTCTTT. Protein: CAWSFHPMNTEAFF.